A single sample gave rise to the 19 T cell receptor beta chains below, sequenced in a study of T cell responses to AZD1222 COVID-19 vaccine. Using immunoSEQ multiplex PCR, the repertoire was profiled, and TCRdb retains in-frame clones only, with some absent. The table has roughly 120,000 clones, more than 70% seen once. The input for sequencing was peripheral blood, taken 28 days after the second AZD1222 dose. These receptors all stem from an adult who received the AZD1222 COVID-19 vaccine.

The chain combines TRBV3-1 (or the pseudogene TRBV3-2) with TRBJ1-4; D unresolved. Germline-derived CDR1 and CDR2 are LGHDT and YNNKEL (reference sequence). V was trimmed by 4 bases and J by 12 bases, leaving 15 bases between them. The CDR3 is 13 residues long. CDR3 loop: CASSPKTWGELFF. CDR3 bases: TGTGCCAGCAGCCCCAAAACATGGGGTGAACTGTTTTTT.

The rearrangement joins TRBV10-3 to TRBJ2-7, with D possibly TRBD1 on 5 matching bases. The CDR3 spans 11 residues. Trimming cost V 10 bases and J 3 bases, with 10 bases left between them. CDR1 and CDR2 from the germline V gene are ENHRY and SYGVKD. CDR3 coding DNA: TGTGCCACCCGACAGATCTACGAGCAGTACTTC. As protein: CATRQIYEQYF.

The CDR3: CASSFAGATTDTQYF. Written as DNA, the CDR3 is TGTGCCAGCAGCTTCGCCGGAGCCACCACAGATACGCAGTATTTT. The gene calls are TRBV7-3 and TRBJ2-3; no clear D. The CDR3 contains 15 residues. Germline V gives CDR1 SGHTA, CDR2 FQGTGA. Between the trimmed V and J ends, which lost 3 bases and 2 bases, there was a span of 12 bases.

This rearrangement joins TRBV7-9 to TRBJ1-1, with a possible D match to TRBD1 (6 bases). V gave up 6 bases and J gave up 5 bases, with 16 bases separating them. The CDR3 totals 14 residues. Germline CDR1 and CDR2: SEHNR and FQNEAQ (reference sequence). The CDR3 sequence: CASRPQGSGTEAFF. For the CDR3, the DNA is TGTGCCAGCAGACCCCAGGGGAGTGGGACTGAAGCTTTCTTT.

The chain carries TRBV5-4 and TRBJ1-2, with D perhaps TRBD1 (5 bases). CDR1 is SGHNT, CDR2 YYREEE, per germline (reference sequence). Trimming cost V 3 bases and J 5 bases, with 17 bases left between them. This CDR3 spans 15 amino acids. DNA of the CDR3: TGTGCCAGCAGCTCAGGCACGGAGGGGTGGTATGGCTACACCTTC. Translating gives CASSSGTEGWYGYTF.

The V call is TRBV11-2, the J call TRBJ2-7, with 10 bases that match TRBD1. V lost 5 bases and J lost 0; bases outside the gene matches: 13. The CDR3 loop spans 18 amino acids. Germline lookup yields CDR1 SGHAT and CDR2 FQNNGV. This CDR3 reads CASSPTSRDRGRSYEQYF. The CDR3 DNA sequence: TGTGCCAGCAGCCCAACTTCCCGGGACAGGGGACGCTCCTACGAGCAGTACTTC. Looking up the rest from reference TRBV11-2 and TRBJ2-7 gives the full variable domain: EAGVAQSPRYKIIEKRQSVAFWCNPISGHATLYWYQQILGQGPKLLIQFQNNGVVDDSQLPKDRFSAERLKGVDSTLKIQPAKLEDSAVYLCASSPTSRDRGRSYEQYFGPGTRLTVT.

The rearrangement joins TRBV7-3 to TRBJ2-5, with 9 bases that match TRBD1. Germline V CDR1 and CDR2: SGHTA, FQGTGA. J was trimmed by 1 base and V by 5 bases; bases with no gene match: 2. This CDR3 is built from 14 residues. This CDR3 reads CASSTGQGQETQYF. CDR3 nucleotides: TGTGCCAGCAGCACGGGACAGGGCCAAGAGACCCAGTACTTC.

V is TRBV9 and J is TRBJ1-1; 8 bases align to TRBD1. V gave up 7 bases and J gave up 10 bases; unmatched junction bases: 6. The CDR3 is 11 residues long. Germline V gene data show CDR1 as SGDLS and CDR2 as YYNGEE. The CDR3 spells CASSRGQGAFF. As DNA, the CDR3 is TGTGCCAGCTCCAGGGGGCAGGGAGCTTTCTTT.

This chain links TRBV3-1 (or the pseudogene TRBV3-2) with TRBJ1-4; TRBD1 matches 8 bases. J lost 10 bases, V lost 0 bases, and 16 bases had no gene match. This CDR3 is 18 amino acids long. Germline-derived CDR1 and CDR2 are LGHDT and YNNKEL (reference sequence). The CDR3 nucleotides read TGTGCCAGCAGCCAAGATTCCCGTCGGACAGGGCGCATGGTAAAACTGTTTTTT. Translating gives CASSQDSRRTGRMVKLFF.

The chain carries TRBV9 and TRBJ1-3; unclear D gene. Germline V lookup: CDR1 SGDLS, CDR2 YYNGEE. V lost 0 bases, J lost 7 bases, and 14 bases lay in between. The CDR3 spans 15 residues. The CDR3: CASSVGGMSGNTIYF. CDR3 in DNA: TGTGCCAGCAGCGTAGGTGGTATGTCGGGGAACACCATATATTTT.

The genes are TRBV19 and TRBJ1-2; no reliable D call. V was shortened by 4 bases and J by 10 bases, with 19 bases between the two germline ends. The CDR3 is 14 amino acids. Germline V gene data show CDR1 as LNHDA and CDR2 as SQIVND (reference sequence). The CDR3 sequence: CASSTRSSGIYYTF. CDR3 DNA sequence: TGTGCCAGTAGTACGCGGTCCAGCGGGATCTACTACACCTTC.

CDR3 region: CASSVGSPDTQYF. CDR3 sequence (DNA): TGTGCCAGCAGCGTAGGTTCACCAGATACGCAGTATTTT. V usage is TRBV9 and J usage is TRBJ2-3; no firm D call. The germline gives CDR1 SGDLS, CDR2 YYNGEE. CDR3 size: 13 residues. The V and J ends lost 0 bases and 4 bases respectively, with 6 bases between them.

V usage is TRBV5-6 and J usage is TRBJ2-3; D is perhaps TRBD1 (5 bases). V gave up 4 bases and J gave up 2 bases, with 14 bases separating them. This CDR3 region has 15 residues. Germline V gene data show CDR1 as SGHDT and CDR2 as YYEEEE. The CDR3 DNA sequence: TGTGCCAGCAGCCAGAATAACAGGTACACAGATACGCAGTATTTT. Translation gives CASSQNNRYTDTQYF. The full variable domain, in which reference TRBV5-6 and TRBJ2-3 provide the parts outside the CDR3, is DAGVTQSPTHLIKTRGQQVTLRCSPKSGHDTVSWYQQALGQGPQFIFQYYEEEERQRGNFPDRFSGHQFPNYSSELNVNALLLGDSALYLCASSQNNRYTDTQYFGPGTRLTVL.

V and J are TRBV11-2 and TRBJ1-1, with D possibly being TRBD1 (6 bases). This CDR3 is 15 amino acids long. Trimming pared 8 bases from V and 1 base from J, leaving 17 bases between. Germline loops: CDR1 SGHAT, CDR2 FQNNGV. The DNA for the CDR3 is TGTGCCAGCGAGAAAGGACAGACGAAGAACACTGAAGCTTTCTTT. Its translation is CASEKGQTKNTEAFF.

The chain has TRBV11-3 and TRBJ2-3; the D gene is possibly TRBD2 (5 bases). Germline V gene sequence: CDR1 SGHNT, CDR2 YENEEA. CDR3 length equals 14 residues. The ends were cut back, 2 bases at V and 1 base at J, with 7 bases in the middle. The CDR3 region has the DNA TGTGCCAGCAGCTTACTGAGGGGCACAGATACGCAGTATTTT. It encodes CASSLLRGTDTQYF.

This clone was recorded once. The rearrangement links TRBV4-3 to TRBJ1-2; D unresolved. The CDR3 contains 14 residues. V was shortened by 3 bases and J by 4 bases, with 12 bases between the two germline ends. Germline CDR1 reads LGHNA; CDR2 reads YSLEER. DNA of the CDR3: TGCGCCAGCAGCCAGAAGGGTGTCGGCTATGGCTACACCTTC. Protein sequence: CASSQKGVGYGYTF.

V usage is TRBV14 and J usage is TRBJ2-1, with a weak D call TRBD2 (5 bases). The CDR3 extends over 15 amino acids. Trimming stripped 4 bases from V and 6 bases from J, with 16 bases between. CDR1 and CDR2 (germline): SGHDN, FVKESK. This CDR3 reads CASSLTRSGGNEQFF. As DNA, the CDR3 is TGTGCCAGCAGCCTCACGCGTAGTGGAGGCAATGAGCAGTTCTTC.

The chain joins TRBV10-1 to TRBJ1-6, with 7 nucleotides matching TRBD1. CDR1 is WNHNN and CDR2 is SYGVQD in the germline V gene (reference sequence). The length of the CDR3 is 19 residues. V shed 2 bases, J shed 8 bases, and the junction held 18 bases outside the gene matches. The CDR3 sequence is CASSERQGNSTTLDSPLHF. The CDR3 coding sequence is TGCGCCAGCAGTGAGAGACAGGGAAATTCTACCACTTTGGATTCACCCCTCCACTTT.

This rearrangement joins TRBV2 to TRBJ1-5; 7 nucleotides match TRBD1. The CDR3 totals 15 residues. CDR1 is SNHLY, CDR2 FYNNEI, per germline. V dropped 6 bases and J dropped 0; count of bases not matched to a gene: 5. CDR3 protein: CASRRDRGSNQPQHF. For the CDR3, the DNA is TGTGCCAGCAGAAGGGACAGAGGTAGCAATCAGCCCCAGCATTTT.